Listed here is a single T cell receptor beta chain. Its antigen remains unidentified. The germline CDR1 and CDR2 sequences are SGHTS and YDEGEE. CDR3 size: 13 residues. Every donor provided one blood sample measuring less than 3 ml. The sample belongs to a study of monozygotic twins with inflammatory bowel disease. Study-wide points: Varying immunosuppressive regimens may have increased patient repertoire variability. IBD-affected twins scored below their healthy co-twins in TCRbeta diversity (inverse Simpson).

In preparing each TCR library, approximately 3,500 ng of total RNA was used. Using the 5' RACE reads, TCRdb records one entry per CDR3 protein without DNA. There are a few hundred thousand distinct CDR3 sequences in the sample, with 2% to 3% held by the top ten. The clonotype originates from a human donor with ulcerative colitis or Crohn's disease, or a healthy co-twin of an affected twin (not recorded which). V and J are TRBV5-8 and TRBJ2-1; the TCRdb D gene call, TRBD2, has no DNA to confirm it. Input material: blood. The CDR3 reads CASSGTSRAEQFF.